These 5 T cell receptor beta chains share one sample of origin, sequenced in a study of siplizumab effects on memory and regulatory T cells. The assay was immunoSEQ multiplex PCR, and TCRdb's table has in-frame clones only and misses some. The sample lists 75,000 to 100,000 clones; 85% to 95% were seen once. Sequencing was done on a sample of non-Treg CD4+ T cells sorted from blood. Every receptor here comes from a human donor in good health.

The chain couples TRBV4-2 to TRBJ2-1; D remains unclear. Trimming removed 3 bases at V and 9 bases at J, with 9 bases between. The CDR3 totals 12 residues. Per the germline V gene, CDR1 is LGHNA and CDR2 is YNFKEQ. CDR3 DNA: TGTGCCAGCAGCCACTTGTCGAGTGAGCAGTTCTTC. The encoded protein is CASSHLSSEQFF.

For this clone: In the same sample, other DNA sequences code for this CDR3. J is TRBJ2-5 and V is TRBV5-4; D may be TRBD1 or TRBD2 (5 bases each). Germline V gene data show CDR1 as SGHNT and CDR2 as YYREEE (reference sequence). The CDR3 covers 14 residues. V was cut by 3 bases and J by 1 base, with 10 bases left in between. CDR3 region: CASSSPGPQETQYF. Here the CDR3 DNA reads TGTGCCAGCAGCTCACCGGGACCCCAAGAGACCCAGTACTTC.

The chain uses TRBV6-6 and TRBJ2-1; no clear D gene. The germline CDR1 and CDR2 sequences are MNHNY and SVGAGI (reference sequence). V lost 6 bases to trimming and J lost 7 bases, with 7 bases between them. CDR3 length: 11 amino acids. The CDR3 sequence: CASSFSNEQFF. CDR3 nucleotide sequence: TGTGCCAGCAGCTTTAGTAATGAGCAGTTCTTC.

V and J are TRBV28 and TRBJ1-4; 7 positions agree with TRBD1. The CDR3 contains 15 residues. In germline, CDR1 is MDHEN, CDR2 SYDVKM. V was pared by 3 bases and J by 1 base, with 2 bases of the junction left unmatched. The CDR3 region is CASSFRTGTNEKLFF. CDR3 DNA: TGTGCCAGCAGTTTCAGGACAGGAACTAATGAAAAACTGTTTTTT.

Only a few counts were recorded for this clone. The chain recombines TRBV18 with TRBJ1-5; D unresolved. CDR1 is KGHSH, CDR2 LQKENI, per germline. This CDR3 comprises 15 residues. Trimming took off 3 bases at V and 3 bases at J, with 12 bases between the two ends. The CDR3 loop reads CASSPQSGLNQPQHF. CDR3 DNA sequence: TGTGCCAGCTCACCGCAATCGGGCCTCAATCAGCCCCAGCATTTT.